These 32 T cell receptor beta chains share one sample of origin, sequenced in a study of identical twins. From the 5' RACE reads, TCRdb called clonotypes with MiXCR, one entry per CDR3 protein. The sample contains around 1.7 million distinct CDR3 sequences, about 32% of which appear only once. The sequencing sample was made of cord blood. These receptors were collected from a newborn girl in good health.

This clonotype was observed many times. Sequence at one end of the junction differs from germline and may be a read error. The J gene is TRBJ1-4, the V gene TRBV18; D call uncertain. This CDR3 spans 14 amino acids. Looked up from germline, CDR1 is KGHSH and CDR2 is LQKENI. The CDR3 nucleotides read TGTGCCAGCAGCCCCCAGGCAACGAATGAAAAACTGTTTTTT. Protein sequence: CASSPQATNEKLFF.

The chain employs TRBV28 and TRBJ2-1, with 7 bases aligning to TRBD2. Germline assignment: CDR1 MDHEN and CDR2 SYDVKM. After removal of 10 bases from V and 5 bases from J, the junction contained 8 bases not matched to a gene. The CDR3 covers 13 residues. The CDR3 DNA sequence: TGTGCCACTCAGCGGGGCACGAACAATGAGCAGTTCTTC. This gives the protein CATQRGTNNEQFF. Combining the CDR3 with reference TRBV28 and TRBJ2-1 gives the whole variable domain DVKVTQSSRYLVKRTGEKVFLECVQDMDHENMFWYRQDPGLGLRLIYFSYDVKMKEKGDIPEGYSVSREKKERFSLILESASTNQTSMYLCATQRGTNNEQFFGPGTRLTVL.

This chain's CDR3 is CASSQDRHIDTQYF. CDR3 DNA: TGTGCCAGCAGCCAAGATCGGCATATAGATACGCAGTATTTT. V gene TRBV4-2 combines with J gene TRBJ2-3; unclear D gene. Germline CDR1 and CDR2: LGHNA and YNFKEQ. This CDR3 spans 14 amino acids. V was trimmed by 0 bases and J by 5 bases, leaving 9 bases between them.

This chain joins TRBV20-1 and TRBJ2-5, with 8 positions matching TRBD1. The better agreement between TRBJ2-7 and the DNA end casts doubt on the J call. The CDR3 has 14 amino acids. Germline CDR1 and CDR2: DFQATT and SNEGSKA (reference sequence). The CDR3 region has the DNA TGCAGTGCTAGAACCCGACAGGGGATGTACGAGCAGTACTTC. Residues: CSARTRQGMYEQYF.

This clonotype was counted only a few times. The genes are TRBV20-1 and TRBJ2-5, with 10 bases matching TRBD1. Trimming cost V 6 bases and J 2 bases; bases outside gene matches: 6. Looked up from germline, CDR1 is DFQATT and CDR2 is SNEGSKA (reference sequence). The length of the CDR3 is 14 residues. CDR3 coding DNA: TGCAGTGCGGATAAGGACAGGGGGCAAGAGACCCAGTACTTC. Amino acid sequence: CSADKDRGQETQYF.

This clonotype has just one count. The J gene is TRBJ2-3, the V gene TRBV4-2; either TRBD1 or TRBD2 may fit D (5 bases each). Between the trimmed V and J ends, which lost 4 bases and 4 bases, there was a span of 12 bases. The length of the CDR3 is 14 residues. Germline V gene sequence: CDR1 LGHNA, CDR2 YNFKEQ. In DNA, the CDR3 is TGTGCCAGCAGCCCCGGGGCAGTCCCAGATACGCAGTATTTT. Its translation: CASSPGAVPDTQYF.

The CDR3 loop is CASSHGRRTDTQYF. The CDR3 coding sequence is TGTGCCAGCAGCCACGGCAGACGCACAGATACGCAGTATTTT. This chain connects TRBV3-1 to TRBJ2-3; D not resolved. The CDR3 extends over 14 amino acids. CDR1 and CDR2 from the germline V gene are LGHDT and YNNKEL (reference sequence). Trimming pared 3 bases from V and 1 base from J, leaving 8 bases between.

This clonotype was seen a handful of times. This chain connects TRBV12-3 or TRBV12-4 to TRBJ2-3, with 9 bases identical to TRBD2. V gave up 3 bases and J gave up 0 bases; unmatched junction bases: 7. The CDR3 has 17 amino acids. The CDR3 spells CASSLSGLASSTDTQYF. DNA of the CDR3: TGTGCCAGCAGTTTGAGCGGACTAGCGAGTAGCACAGATACGCAGTATTTT.

The chain has TRBV3-1 and TRBJ1-1; D remains unclear. Trimming removed 0 bases at V and 9 bases at J, with 17 bases between. CDR1 and CDR2 (germline): LGHDT, YNNKEL (reference sequence). The CDR3 runs to 15 residues. CDR3 residues: CASSQDPGSDRKAFF. DNA of the CDR3: TGTGCCAGCAGCCAAGATCCAGGATCAGATCGTAAAGCTTTCTTT.

This sequence joins TRBV5-1 and TRBJ2-3, with TRBD1 matching 7 bases. CDR3 length: 16 residues. Germline CDR1 and CDR2: SGHRS and YFSETQ. V lost 4 bases to trimming and J lost 2 bases; unmatched junction nucleotides: 10. CDR3 amino acids: CASSPSPTGYTDTQYF. CDR3 coding DNA: TGCGCCAGCAGCCCTTCTCCGACAGGGTACACAGATACGCAGTATTTT.

The chain employs TRBV4-1 and TRBJ1-6; 7 positions agree with TRBD1. V lost 4 bases to trimming and J lost 6 bases; unmatched junction nucleotides: 9. The germline V gene has CDR1 MGHRA and CDR2 YSYEKL. The CDR3 totals 16 residues. The CDR3 here is CASSPKDRPLNSPLHF. Written as DNA, the CDR3 is TGCGCCAGCAGCCCTAAGGACAGGCCTCTTAATTCACCCCTCCACTTT.

In this sample, this clonotype turned up a few times. This chain links TRBV7-8 with TRBJ2-5; 7 positions match TRBD2. The CDR3 is made up of 16 amino acids. From germline, CDR1 is SGHVS and CDR2 FQNEAQ. The V segment lost 5 bases and the J segment 2 bases; nucleotides outside the gene matches: 11. CDR3 loop: CASSPSGRIPQETQYF. CDR3 coding DNA: TGTGCCAGCAGCCCTAGCGGACGGATCCCACAAGAGACCCAGTACTTC.

V and J are TRBV7-9 and TRBJ2-7; TRBD1 agrees at 7 bases. The last part of the DNA fits TRBJ2-4 better; the J call may be wrong. Germline V CDR1 and CDR2: SEHNR, FQNEAQ (reference sequence). The CDR3 is 12 residues long. CDR3 in DNA: TGTGCCAGCAGCATGGACAGGAACATTCAGTACTTC. It translates to CASSMDRNIQYF.

This chain links TRBV28 with TRBJ2-7; 8 nucleotides line up with TRBD2. CDR3 size: 15 residues. Per the germline V gene, CDR1 is MDHEN and CDR2 is SYDVKM. V trimming: 3 bases; J trimming: 3 bases; junction bases outside the gene matches: 7. CDR3 DNA sequence: TGTGCCAGCAGTTTTAGGCGGGAGGCCTACTACGAGCAGTACTTC. Amino acid sequence: CASSFRREAYYEQYF.

This clonotype was found a few times. The genes are TRBV6-5 and TRBJ1-2, with TRBD1 matching 7 bases. The ends lost 0 bases at V and 7 bases at J; junction bases unmatched: 17. This CDR3 has 18 residues. Germline CDR1 is MNHEY and CDR2 is SVGAGI. CDR3 nucleotides: TGTGCCAGCAGTTACTCTGTAGTTGTCGGGGACAGAAGCGGTGGCTACACCTTC. It encodes CASSYSVVVGDRSGGYTF.

This clonotype was counted between two and nine times. The chain joins TRBV4-2 to TRBJ2-5; D call uncertain. The CDR3 consists of 14 residues. V was trimmed by 0 bases and J by 9 bases, leaving 14 bases between them. Germline CDR1 reads LGHNA; CDR2 reads YNFKEQ. The CDR3 coding sequence is TGTGCCAGCAGCCAAGATGCGGCCACGATGGCCCAGTACTTC. Translating gives CASSQDAATMAQYF.

The V and J genes are TRBV5-1 and TRBJ1-6; 7 bases line up with TRBD1. V lost 7 bases to trimming and J lost 7 bases; unmatched junction nucleotides: 5. The CDR3 covers 13 residues. CDR1 and CDR2 from the germline V gene are SGHRS and YFSETQ. In DNA form, the CDR3 reads TGCGCCAGCTCCACAGGGGAGAATTCACCCCTCCACTTT. Translated: CASSTGENSPLHF.

This clonotype has only a few counts. The chain joins TRBV27 to TRBJ1-5; perhaps TRBD1 as D (6 bases). CDR3 length: 14 amino acids. V gave up 3 bases and J gave up 6 bases, with 12 bases separating them. Per the germline V gene, CDR1 is MNHEY and CDR2 is SMNVEV (reference sequence). The CDR3 DNA follows: TGTGCCAGCAGTTTCCCCGTCAGGGGTCAGCCCCAGCATTTT. Amino acid sequence: CASSFPVRGQPQHF.

The J gene is TRBJ2-5, the V gene TRBV5-1; 14 nucleotides align to TRBD2. The CDR3 contains 14 residues. Germline V gene sequence: CDR1 SGHRS, CDR2 YFSETQ. The ends lost 5 bases at V and 3 bases at J; junction bases unmatched: 0. The CDR3 here is CASRTSGGEETQYF. DNA of the CDR3: TGCGCCAGCAGGACTAGCGGGGGGGAAGAGACCCAGTACTTC.

V usage is TRBV6-6 and J usage is TRBJ1-2, with TRBD1 matching over 7 bases. The germline V gene encodes CDR1 MNHNY and CDR2 SVGAGI (reference sequence). This CDR3 comprises 13 residues. J gave up 4 bases and V 8 bases, and 7 bases lay outside the gene matches. The CDR3 sequence is CASCPDRLYGYTF. Written as DNA, the CDR3 is TGTGCCAGCTGCCCGGACAGGCTCTATGGCTACACCTTC.

This rearrangement joins TRBV2 to TRBJ2-7, with 13 bases that match TRBD2. CDR1 and CDR2 from the germline V gene are SNHLY and FYNNEI. The CDR3 has 17 amino acids. The V and J ends lost 6 bases and 7 bases, in that order; junction bases with no gene match: 15. Here the CDR3 reads CASRKTGTSGNYNEQYF. The CDR3 DNA sequence: TGTGCCAGCAGGAAAACCGGGACTAGCGGGAACTACAATGAGCAGTACTTC.

The rearrangement uses TRBV27 and TRBJ2-7, with 9 bases lining up with TRBD1. The ends lost 6 bases at V and 1 base at J; junction bases unmatched: 4. This CDR3 is 14 amino acids long. Germline V gene sequence: CDR1 MNHEY, CDR2 SMNVEV (reference sequence). This CDR3 is CASRGTGYSYEQYF. The CDR3 DNA is TGTGCCAGCAGGGGGACAGGGTATTCCTACGAGCAGTACTTC.

V and J are TRBV6-5 and TRBJ1-4; possibly TRBD1 for D (5 bases). The germline gives CDR1 MNHEY, CDR2 SVGAGI. Trimming shortened V by 1 base and J by 7 bases, and 19 bases separated the two germline ends. The CDR3 contains 17 residues. This CDR3 reads CASSYYLFGGVGEKLFF. The DNA of the CDR3 is TGTGCCAGCAGTTACTATCTCTTCGGAGGGGTTGGTGAAAAACTGTTTTTT.

This clonotype appeared a few times. The chain employs TRBV9 and TRBJ2-1; TRBD2 aligns across 8 bases. Unmatched junction bases numbered 15, after V lost 4 bases and J lost 9 bases. Looked up from germline, CDR1 is SGDLS and CDR2 is YYNGEE. The CDR3 totals 16 residues. CDR3 coding DNA: TGTGCCAGCAGCCCGCGAGCGGGAGAGCATCCACTTGAGCAGTTCTTC. This sequence encodes CASSPRAGEHPLEQFF.

This clonotype was observed at least ten times. J is TRBJ2-7 and V is TRBV27; 7 bases align to TRBD2. Germline assignment: CDR1 MNHEY and CDR2 SMNVEV (reference sequence). The J segment lost 2 bases and the V segment lost 0 bases, leaving 7 bases of the junction unmatched. This CDR3 has 16 residues. Written as DNA, the CDR3 is TGTGCCAGCAGTTTATCGTCCTCCAGCGGGACCTACGAGCAGTACTTC. Protein product: CASSLSSSSGTYEQYF.

In the case of this clonotype: One base away lies a much larger clone, so this may be a sequencing read error. J is TRBJ2-4 and V is TRBV5-1; the D gene could be TRBD1 or TRBD2 (6 bases each). There are 14 residues in the CDR3. CDR1 SGHRS and CDR2 YFSETQ come from the germline V gene. Trimming shortened V by 5 bases and J by 11 bases, and 20 bases separated the two germline ends. Here the CDR3 reads CASRTVEGGGVQYF. CDR3 DNA: TGCGCCAGCAGAACAGTTGAAGGGGGAGGCGTTCAGTACTTC.

The chain carries TRBV4-1 and TRBJ2-3; a possible D gene is TRBD2 (5 bases). Germline V gene sequence: CDR1 MGHRA, CDR2 YSYEKL. CDR3 size: 15 residues. The V and J ends lost 5 bases and 5 bases respectively, with 17 bases between them. CDR3 in amino acids: CASSSDGVRGDTQYF. CDR3 nucleotide sequence: TGCGCCAGCAGCTCAGACGGGGTCCGAGGAGATACGCAGTATTTT.

This clonotype was recorded a few times. The chain's CDR3 is CASSQLNSPLHF. The CDR3 nucleotides are TGTGCCAGCAGCCAATTGAATTCACCCCTCCACTTT. The V call is TRBV3-1, the J call TRBJ1-6; the D is unclear. CDR1 and CDR2 from the germline V gene are LGHDT and YNNKEL (reference sequence). This CDR3 spans 12 amino acids. V was trimmed by 2 bases and J by 7 bases, leaving 3 bases between them. Looking up the rest from reference TRBV3-1 and TRBJ1-6 gives the full variable domain: DTAVSQTPKYLVTQMGNDKSIKCEQNLGHDTMYWYKQDSKKFLKIMFSYNNKELIINETVPNRFSPKSPDKAHLNLHINSLELGDSAVYFCASSQLNSPLHFGNGTRLTVT.

The chain has TRBV12-3 or TRBV12-4 and TRBJ1-6, with D perhaps matching TRBD1 (5 bases). The CDR3 length is 14 residues. Trimming took off 5 bases at V and 6 bases at J, with 11 bases between the two ends. CDR3 sequence reads: CASSKQETNSPLHF. For the CDR3, the DNA is TGTGCCAGCAGTAAACAGGAGACTAATTCACCCCTCCACTTT.

The genes are TRBV28 and TRBJ2-1; possible D gene TRBD2, 5 bases. The ends were cut back, 6 bases at V and 10 bases at J, with 16 bases in the middle. The CDR3 sequence is 13 residues long. CDR1 and CDR2 from the germline V gene are MDHEN and SYDVKM. The CDR3 coding sequence is TGTGCCAGCAGCGAAAGTAGCGCCTACGAGCAGTTCTTC. It translates to CASSESSAYEQFF.

This clonotype was counted ten times or more. The chain couples TRBV10-3 to TRBJ2-7; D possibly matches TRBD1 or TRBD2 (6 bases each). Per germline, CDR1 ENHRY and CDR2 SYGVKD. With 11 bases removed from V and 5 bases from J, the gap between germline ends came to 22 bases. The CDR3 extends over 14 amino acids. The CDR3 sequence: CALKDGGHMNEQYF. Written as DNA, the CDR3 is TGTGCCCTTAAAGACGGGGGCCACATGAACGAGCAGTACTTC.

This clonotype was observed a few times. The chain has TRBV28 and TRBJ1-5; no clear D. Trimming took 5 bases from V and 0 from J, leaving 14 bases between them. Germline V CDR1 and CDR2: MDHEN, SYDVKM. This CDR3 has 16 residues. This CDR3 is CASSPFPINSNQPQHF. The CDR3 DNA sequence: TGTGCCAGCAGTCCCTTTCCCATCAATAGCAATCAGCCCCAGCATTTT.